Presented here are 32 T cell receptor beta chains from one specimen sequenced in a study of monozygotic twins with cystic fibrosis. Method: immunoSEQ multiplex PCR; TCRdb's copy keeps in-frame clones and lacks some. The repertoire has 30,000 to 45,000 clones, about 87% of them found once; the top ten carry roughly 1.5%. The sequenced sample consisted of blood. Receptor source: a girl aged 2 to 9 with cystic fibrosis.

V gene TRBV6-6 combines with J gene TRBJ2-7, with TRBD2 identical over 7 bases. This CDR3 has 15 amino acids. J lost 2 bases, V lost 6 bases, and 10 bases had no gene match. From germline, CDR1 is MNHNY and CDR2 SVGAGI (reference sequence). The CDR3 sequence: CASSPNRDYAYEQYF. CDR3 sequence (DNA): TGTGCCAGCAGCCCGAACCGGGACTACGCCTACGAGCAGTACTTC.

This chain links TRBV25-1 with TRBJ2-1, with TRBD1 identical over 8 bases. The germline CDR1 and CDR2 sequences are MGHDK and SYGVNS. The junction had 12 bases not matched to a gene; V was cut back by 5 bases and J by 12 bases. This CDR3 region has 14 residues. The DNA for the CDR3 is TGTGCCAGCAGTCCCAATACCCTCGGACAGGGGCAGTTCTTC. It is translated as CASSPNTLGQGQFF.

There are a few counts of this clone. The rearrangement uses TRBV18 and TRBJ1-2; 7 bases match TRBD1. This CDR3 spans 15 amino acids. V shed 4 bases, J shed 4 bases, and the junction held 9 bases outside the gene matches. The germline gives CDR1 KGHSH, CDR2 LQKENI. The CDR3 DNA reads as TGTGCCAGCTCACTCCAGACAGGGAAGGGCTATGGCTACACCTTC. This translates into CASSLQTGKGYGYTF.

This clone was seen a handful of times. This chain joins TRBV10-1 and TRBJ1-6, with TRBD1 matching 8 bases. This CDR3 comprises 13 residues. Germline V lookup: CDR1 WNHNN, CDR2 SYGVQD (reference sequence). V gave up 5 bases and J gave up 13 bases; unmatched junction bases: 7. In DNA form, the CDR3 reads TGCGCCAGCAGTCTCAGGGGGCCCTGGCCCCTCCACTTT. It encodes CASSLRGPWPLHF.

This chain joins TRBV5-4 and TRBJ1-1, with 8 bases lining up with TRBD1. J was trimmed by 3 bases and V by 0 bases; bases with no gene match: 10. Germline CDR1 SGHNT, CDR2 YYREEE (reference sequence). This CDR3 spans 17 amino acids. The DNA for the CDR3 is TGTGCCAGCAGCTTGGCCAGGGGGCGGGATTGGGACACTGAAGCTTTCTTT. Amino acid sequence: CASSLARGRDWDTEAFF.

The CDR3 coding sequence is TGTGCCAGCAGCCAGGAAGGAACAGGGCCCTACAATGAGCAGTTCTTC. Translation: CASSQEGTGPYNEQFF. The rearrangement links TRBV4-2 to TRBJ2-1; D might be TRBD1 (6 bases). Trimming took off 3 bases at V and 2 bases at J, with 14 bases between the two ends. The germline V gene encodes CDR1 LGHNA and CDR2 YNFKEQ. This CDR3 has 16 amino acids.

The chain couples TRBV18 to TRBJ1-1; tentatively, D is TRBD1 (6 bases). This CDR3 comprises 13 residues. CDR1 and CDR2 (germline): KGHSH, LQKENI. Trimming stripped 3 bases from V and 5 bases from J, with 10 bases between. The chain's CDR3 is CASSPGARTEAFF. CDR3 sequence (DNA): TGTGCCAGCTCACCGGGGGCGAGAACTGAAGCTTTCTTT.

The CDR3 loop is CASSSRGREKLFF. The CDR3 DNA reads TGTGCCAGCAGTTCCAGGGGGCGTGAAAAACTGTTTTTT. The chain has TRBV2 and TRBJ1-4, with TRBD1 identical over 8 bases. Looked up from germline, CDR1 is SNHLY and CDR2 is FYNNEI. The CDR3 contains 13 residues. V was clipped by 5 bases and J by 7 bases; unmatched bases: 3. The full variable domain, its missing parts supplied by reference TRBV2 and TRBJ1-4, is EPEVTQTPSHQVTQMGQEVILRCVPISNHLYFYWYRQILGQKVEFLVSFYNNEISEKSEIFDDQFSVERPDGSNFTLKIRSTKLEDSAMYFCASSSRGREKLFFGSGTQLSVL.

This sequence joins TRBV7-2 and TRBJ1-3, with D unclear. The V end lost 4 bases, the J end lost 2 bases, and 15 bases lay between the germline ends. The CDR3 consists of 16 residues. Germline CDR1 reads SGHTA; CDR2 reads FQGNSA. CDR3 bases: TGTGCCAGCAGCTCGACATTCGGACGGCCTGGAAACACCATATATTTT. Translating it yields CASSSTFGRPGNTIYF.

V gene TRBV5-4 combines with J gene TRBJ2-3, with TRBD2 matching over 8 bases. CDR1 is SGHNT, CDR2 YYREEE, per germline (reference sequence). CDR3 length: 16 residues. V lost 4 bases to trimming and J lost 6 bases; unmatched junction nucleotides: 13. The CDR3 loop reads CASSRPRGGMSDTQYF. In DNA, the CDR3 is TGTGCCAGCAGCCGTCCCCGGGGGGGCATGTCGGATACGCAGTATTTT.

The V call is TRBV5-4, the J call TRBJ2-5, with D possibly TRBD2 on 5 matching bases. Germline V lookup: CDR1 SGHNT, CDR2 YYREEE (reference sequence). This CDR3 comprises 14 residues. V lost 0 bases, J lost 3 bases, and 9 bases lay in between. The CDR3 reads CASSLVGVKETQYF. Written as DNA, the CDR3 is TGTGCCAGCAGCTTGGTCGGGGTGAAAGAGACCCAGTACTTC. Using reference TRBV5-4 and TRBJ2-5 for the parts outside the CDR3, the full variable domain is ETGVTQSPTHLIKTRGQQVTLRCSSQSGHNTVSWYQQALGQGPQFIFQYYREEENGRGNFPPRFSGLQFPNYSSELNVNALELDDSALYLCASSLVGVKETQYFGPGTRLLVL.

V usage is TRBV27 and J usage is TRBJ2-7, with 8 bases aligning to TRBD1. Unmatched junction bases numbered 7, after V lost 8 bases and J lost 4 bases. The germline gives CDR1 MNHEY, CDR2 SMNVEV (reference sequence). CDR3 size: 13 residues. CDR3 sequence reads: CASRTGYSYEQYF. DNA of the CDR3: TGTGCCAGCCGGACAGGGTATAGTTACGAGCAGTACTTC.

V is TRBV11-2 and J is TRBJ2-3; unclear D gene. The CDR3 length is 14 residues. Germline CDR1 and CDR2: SGHAT and FQNNGV. V shed 6 bases and J shed 2 bases, with 12 bases lying between them. The CDR3 spells CASRELQITDTQYF. CDR3 DNA: TGTGCCAGCAGAGAACTTCAGATCACAGATACGCAGTATTTT. The complete variable domain, with remaining parts taken from reference TRBV11-2 and TRBJ2-3, reads EAGVAQSPRYKIIEKRQSVAFWCNPISGHATLYWYQQILGQGPKLLIQFQNNGVVDDSQLPKDRFSAERLKGVDSTLKIQPAKLEDSAVYLCASRELQITDTQYFGPGTRLTVL.

This sequence joins TRBV13 and TRBJ1-2; D unresolved. The V end lost 4 bases, the J end lost 6 bases, and 15 bases lay between the germline ends. This CDR3 contains 14 residues. Germline V CDR1 and CDR2: PRHDT, FYEKMQ (reference sequence). CDR3 in amino acids: CASSSQRLYNGYTF. The CDR3 DNA reads TGTGCCAGCAGCTCCCAGAGGCTCTATAATGGCTACACCTTC.

The rearrangement links TRBV10-3 to TRBJ1-4; no clear D gene. V dropped 4 bases and J dropped 4 bases, with 13 bases sitting between them. Germline CDR1 and CDR2: ENHRY and SYGVKD. The length of the CDR3 is 15 residues. The DNA for the CDR3 is TGTGCCATCAGTGCTAGCGGTCCGCGTAATGAAAAACTGTTTTTT. This codes for CAISASGPRNEKLFF.

The chain recombines TRBV9 with TRBJ2-1, with D unclear. This CDR3 has 18 residues. Germline V CDR1 and CDR2: SGDLS, YYNGEE. V was pared by 7 bases and J by 0 bases, with 23 bases between. CDR3 nucleotides: TGTGCCAGCCCATTCCCCCAACCCCAGCGCAGCTCCTACAATGAGCAGTTCTTC. It translates to CASPFPQPQRSSYNEQFF.

This clone was detected only a few times. This rearrangement joins TRBV4-1 to TRBJ1-2; TRBD1 might be the D (6 bases). V was trimmed by 1 base and J by 4 bases, leaving 16 bases between them. Germline CDR1 and CDR2: MGHRA and YSYEKL. The CDR3 loop spans 16 amino acids. The CDR3, as DNA: TGCGCCAGCAGCCAAGTCGGGCAGGGGAGCGGCTATGGCTACACCTTC. As protein: CASSQVGQGSGYGYTF.

In this sample, this clone turned up a few times. This rearrangement joins TRBV19 to TRBJ1-2, with TRBD1 identical over 7 bases. CDR3 length: 13 amino acids. The junction had 1 base not matched to a gene; V was cut back by 4 bases and J by 2 bases. CDR1 and CDR2 (germline): LNHDA, SQIVND (reference sequence). The CDR3 sequence is CASSRTGNYGYTF. As DNA, the CDR3 is TGTGCCAGTAGTAGGACAGGCAACTATGGCTACACCTTC.

The chain combines TRBV5-1 with TRBJ2-3, with D possibly TRBD2 on 5 matching bases. The length of the CDR3 is 13 residues. Germline CDR1 SGHRS, CDR2 YFSETQ. The ends were cut back, 3 bases at V and 4 bases at J, with 9 bases in the middle. In nucleotides, the CDR3 is TGCGCCAGCAGCTACAGTAGCGCAGATACGCAGTATTTT. Protein product: CASSYSSADTQYF. Together with reference TRBV5-1 and TRBJ2-3, the CDR3 gives the full variable domain: KAGVTQTPRYLIKTRGQQVTLSCSPISGHRSVSWYQQTPGQGLQFLFEYFSETQRNKGNFPGRFSGRQFSNSRSEMNVSTLELGDSALYLCASSYSSADTQYFGPGTRLTVL.

This rearrangement joins TRBV5-6 to TRBJ2-3, with TRBD2 matching 8 bases. Per germline, CDR1 SGHDT and CDR2 YYEEEE. CDR3 length equals 15 residues. V shed 2 bases, J shed 4 bases, and the junction held 6 bases outside the gene matches. The CDR3 loop reads CASSFGLAGPDTQYF. CDR3 nucleotide sequence: TGTGCCAGCAGCTTTGGACTAGCTGGCCCAGATACGCAGTATTTT.

The genes are TRBV9 and TRBJ2-5; D perhaps matches TRBD2 (5 bases). CDR3 length equals 17 residues. The germline gives CDR1 SGDLS, CDR2 YYNGEE. V lost 0 bases and J 1 base, leaving 16 bases between the germline ends. The CDR3 coding sequence is TGTGCCAGCAGCGTAGGACCCCCCTACCGGGGCCAAGAGACCCAGTACTTC. It codes for CASSVGPPYRGQETQYF.

The genes are TRBV5-5 and TRBJ2-7; the match to TRBD1 covers 8 bases. CDR3 size: 14 residues. The V and J ends lost 0 bases and 4 bases, in that order; junction bases with no gene match: 3. Germline loops: CDR1 SGHKS, CDR2 YYEKEE (reference sequence). This CDR3 is CASSLGDRIYEQYF. The DNA for the CDR3 is TGTGCCAGCAGCTTGGGGGACAGGATATACGAGCAGTACTTC.

The genes are TRBV7-2 and TRBJ2-7; a possible D gene is TRBD2 (6 bases). There are 14 residues in the CDR3. Trimming shortened V by 4 bases and J by 1 base, and 11 bases separated the two germline ends. The germline V gene encodes CDR1 SGHTA and CDR2 FQGNSA. This CDR3 reads CASSYPGESYEQYF. The DNA of the CDR3 is TGTGCCAGCAGCTATCCGGGGGAGTCCTACGAGCAGTACTTC.

The chain is built from TRBV19 and TRBJ1-2; D remains ambiguous. The CDR3 has 17 residues. Per the germline V gene, CDR1 is LNHDA and CDR2 is SQIVND (reference sequence). V was clipped by 5 bases and J by 2 bases, with 21 bases between them. CDR3 sequence reads: CASSVTSPDPGNYGYTF. Written as DNA, the CDR3 is TGTGCCAGTAGTGTCACCTCCCCGGACCCGGGGAACTATGGCTACACCTTC.

The chain couples TRBV27 to TRBJ1-2, with D perhaps TRBD1 (6 bases). This CDR3 has 15 amino acids. Trimming took off 1 base at V and 4 bases at J, with 13 bases between the two ends. Germline V CDR1 and CDR2: MNHEY, SMNVEV (reference sequence). The DNA of the CDR3 is TGTGCCAGCAGTTTATTCAGGGGATCTTCCTATGGCTACACCTTC. Its translation is CASSLFRGSSYGYTF.

This chain uses TRBV15 with TRBJ1-6; tentatively, D is TRBD1 (5 bases). The V end lost 1 base, the J end lost 9 bases, and 13 bases lay between the germline ends. The CDR3 is made up of 15 amino acids. CDR1 LNHNV and CDR2 YYDKDF come from the germline V gene (reference sequence). The CDR3 region is CATSRGAGIGSPLHF. In DNA form, the CDR3 reads TGTGCCACCAGCAGAGGAGCAGGGATCGGTTCACCCCTCCACTTT.

The rearrangement uses TRBV7-7 and TRBJ1-5, with D unresolved. V lost 2 bases, J lost 11 bases, and 13 bases lay in between. The CDR3 spans 13 residues. Germline lookup yields CDR1 SSHAT and CDR2 FNYEAQ (reference sequence). In DNA form, the CDR3 reads TGTGCCAGCAGCTTAATCGGTTGGTGGGCCCAGCATTTT. Protein: CASSLIGWWAQHF.

The genes are TRBV4-3 and TRBJ1-6, with D unresolved. Trimming stripped 8 bases from V and 7 bases from J, with 12 bases between. CDR1 LGHNA and CDR2 YSLEER come from the germline V gene. The CDR3 consists of 13 residues. Here the CDR3 DNA reads TGCGCCAGCGGGGAGACCGGGAATTCACCCCTCCACTTT. Translating it yields CASGETGNSPLHF.

V and J are TRBV5-1 and TRBJ2-1, with 11 bases that match TRBD2. The CDR3 contains 15 residues. J was trimmed by 10 bases and V by 0 bases; bases with no gene match: 6. Germline values: CDR1 SGHRS, CDR2 YFSETQ. The CDR3 coding sequence is TGCGCCAGCAGCTTGGCCGGTAGCGGGGGGGCCGAGCAGTTCTTC. Its protein product is CASSLAGSGGAEQFF.

The chain carries TRBV30 and TRBJ2-5, with D possibly being TRBD1 (6 bases). The CDR3 runs 14 residues. V shed 3 bases and J shed 5 bases, with 16 bases lying between them. Germline V gene lookup returns CDR1 GTSNPN and CDR2 SVGIG (reference sequence). DNA of the CDR3: TGTGCCTGGAGCACCCACAGGGTACCGGAGACCCAGTACTTC. As protein: CAWSTHRVPETQYF.

The chain has TRBV15 and TRBJ1-1; TRBD1 aligns across 8 bases. The CDR3 extends over 14 amino acids. Unmatched junction bases numbered 5, after V lost 8 bases and J lost 0 bases. Germline-derived CDR1 and CDR2 are LNHNV and YYDKDF (reference sequence). The CDR3 sequence: CATRRDRLNTEAFF. CDR3 nucleotides: TGTGCCACCCGCCGGGACAGGCTGAACACTGAAGCTTTCTTT.

V is TRBV5-6 and J is TRBJ1-3; D is unclear. The CDR3 covers 13 residues. Germline CDR1 reads SGHDT; CDR2 reads YYEEEE. Trimming stripped 2 bases from V and 9 bases from J, with 12 bases between. CDR3 sequence (DNA): TGTGCCAGCAGCTTTTGGGTGGAGGGCACCATATATTTT. It encodes CASSFWVEGTIYF. Variable domain in full (rest from reference TRBV5-6 and TRBJ1-3): DAGVTQSPTHLIKTRGQQVTLRCSPKSGHDTVSWYQQALGQGPQFIFQYYEEEERQRGNFPDRFSGHQFPNYSSELNVNALLLGDSALYLCASSFWVEGTIYFGEGSWLTVV.